The source of this T cell receptor beta chain is a study of T cells after yellow fever vaccination. Synthesis of TCR cDNA relied on 5'RACE template switching, which attached a universal primer site and UMIs. TCRdb fed the 5' RACE reads into MiXCR, producing one record per CDR3 protein. The top ten hold approximately 16% of the sample, which has fewer than 650,000 distinct CDR3 sequences, roughly 22% seen once. This sequence was found in a man aged 18-30 years who received the YFV17D yellow fever vaccine. This specimen was PBMCs, taken 21 days after the first yellow fever vaccination.

CDR3 amino acids: CAIGERQGNEQFF. The DNA of the CDR3 is TGTGCCATCGGGGAACGGCAGGGGAATGAGCAGTTCTTC. The chain combines TRBV10-3 with TRBJ2-1; D may be TRBD1 (6 bases). Trimming took off 8 bases at V and 7 bases at J, with 15 bases between the two ends. The CDR3 spans 13 residues. The germline gives CDR1 ENHRY, CDR2 SYGVKD.